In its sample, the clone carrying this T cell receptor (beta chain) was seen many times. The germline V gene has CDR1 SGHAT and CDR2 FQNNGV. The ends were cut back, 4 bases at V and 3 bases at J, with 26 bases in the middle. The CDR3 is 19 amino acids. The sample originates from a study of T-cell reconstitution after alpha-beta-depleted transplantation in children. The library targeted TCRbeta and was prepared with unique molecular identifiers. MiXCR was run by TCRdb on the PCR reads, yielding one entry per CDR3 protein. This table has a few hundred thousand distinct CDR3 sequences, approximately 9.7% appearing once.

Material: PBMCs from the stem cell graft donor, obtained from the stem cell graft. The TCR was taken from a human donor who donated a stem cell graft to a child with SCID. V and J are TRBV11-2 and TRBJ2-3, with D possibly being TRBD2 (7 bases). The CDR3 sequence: CASSSPAGAIPFWTDTQYF. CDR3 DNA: TGTGCCAGCAGCTCCCCCGCGGGGGCGATACCTTTTTGGACAGATACGCAGTATTTT.